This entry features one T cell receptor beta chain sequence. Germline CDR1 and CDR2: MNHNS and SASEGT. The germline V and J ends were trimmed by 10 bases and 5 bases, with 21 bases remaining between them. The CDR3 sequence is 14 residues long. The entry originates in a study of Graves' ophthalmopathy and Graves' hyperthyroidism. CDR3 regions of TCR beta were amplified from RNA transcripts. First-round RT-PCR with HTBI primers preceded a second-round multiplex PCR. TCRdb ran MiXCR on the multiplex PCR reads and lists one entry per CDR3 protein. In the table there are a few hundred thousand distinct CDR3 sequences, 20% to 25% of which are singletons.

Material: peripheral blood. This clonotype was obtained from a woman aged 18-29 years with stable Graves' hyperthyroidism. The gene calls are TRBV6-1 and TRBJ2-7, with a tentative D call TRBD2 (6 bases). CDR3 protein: CATTAGRLLDEQYF. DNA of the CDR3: TGTGCCACCACGGCGGGGCGGTTGTTGGACGAGCAGTACTTC.